Below, 21 T cell receptor beta chains from the same sample are listed, as sequenced in a study of shared clonotypes between healthy human individuals. The protocol was immunoSEQ multiplex PCR, while the TCRdb copy is restricted to in-frame clones and leaves out a portion. The data contain hundreds of thousands of clones, more than 70% of them singletons. The specimen was memory CD4+ T cells sorted from blood. Stated subset: CD45RA-negative fraction. All receptors derive from a woman aged 25 to 39 in good health.

This rearrangement joins TRBV15 to TRBJ2-2; no clear D. The CDR3 totals 15 residues. V shed 3 bases and J shed 6 bases, with 14 bases lying between them. Looked up from germline, CDR1 is LNHNV and CDR2 is YYDKDF (reference sequence). For the CDR3, the DNA is TGTGCCACCAGCAGCCCCACTTACGAGCCCGGGGAGCTGTTTTTT. It specifies CATSSPTYEPGELFF.

The chain uses TRBV2 and TRBJ1-1, with 8 bases fitting TRBD1. Per the germline V gene, CDR1 is SNHLY and CDR2 is FYNNEI. The CDR3 extends over 14 amino acids. V was pared by 6 bases and J by 5 bases, with 8 bases of the junction left unmatched. The CDR3 nucleotides are TGTGCCAGCAGCGACAGGGGTCATCGGACTGAAGCTTTCTTT. Amino acids: CASSDRGHRTEAFF.

The chain joins TRBV29-1 to TRBJ1-1; D possibly corresponds to TRBD1 (5 bases). V was shortened by 4 bases and J by 1 base, with 10 bases between the two germline ends. Germline CDR1 SQVTM, CDR2 ANQGSEA. This CDR3 has 13 residues. The CDR3 sequence: CSVVAGTNTEAFF. The CDR3 DNA reads as TGCAGCGTTGTTGCAGGGACGAACACTGAAGCTTTCTTT.

The V and J genes are TRBV19 and TRBJ1-5; 12 bases line up with TRBD1. The CDR3 runs to 19 residues. Germline lookup yields CDR1 LNHDA and CDR2 SQIVND (reference sequence). With 4 bases clipped from V and 0 bases from J, the junction kept 10 bases outside the gene matches. The CDR3 loop is CASSKYGGQGADSNQPQHF. Here the CDR3 DNA reads TGTGCCAGTAGTAAGTACGGGGGACAGGGGGCCGATAGCAATCAGCCCCAGCATTTT.

This rearrangement joins TRBV27 to TRBJ2-7; unclear D gene. Germline V gene sequence: CDR1 MNHEY, CDR2 SMNVEV (reference sequence). Trimming cost V 1 base and J 3 bases, with 16 bases left between them. The CDR3 has 16 amino acids. This chain's CDR3 is CASSLYPQSPLYEQYF. The CDR3 bases are TGTGCCAGCAGTTTATATCCCCAGTCCCCCCTCTACGAGCAGTACTTC.

The rearrangement uses TRBV28 and TRBJ2-7, with TRBD1 matching 7 bases. CDR3 length: 15 amino acids. Germline V CDR1 and CDR2: MDHEN, SYDVKM. Germline trimming cut 5 bases from V and 2 bases from J; bases unmatched to any gene: 9. The CDR3 nucleotides are TGTGCCAGCAGTCCGGGACAGTCTTCCGCCTACGAGCAGTACTTC. Its protein product is CASSPGQSSAYEQYF.

The gene calls are TRBV27 and TRBJ1-5; D is undetermined. The V gene's germline CDR1 is MNHEY and CDR2 SMNVEV (reference sequence). The CDR3 runs to 14 residues. Trimming took 2 bases from V and 2 from J, leaving 7 bases between them. The CDR3 nucleotides read TGTGCCAGCAGTTTAATAGGGCGCAATCAGCCCCAGCATTTT. It encodes CASSLIGRNQPQHF.

V usage is TRBV15 and J usage is TRBJ1-5; D call uncertain. Trimming took 5 bases from V and 9 from J, leaving 11 bases between them. CDR1 and CDR2 from the germline V gene are LNHNV and YYDKDF (reference sequence). The CDR3 has 12 amino acids. CDR3 nucleotide sequence: TGTGCCACCAGCTTCAAGATTGGGCCCCAGCATTTT. This gives the protein CATSFKIGPQHF.

The chain joins TRBV5-4 to TRBJ2-7; 13 nucleotides line up with TRBD2. CDR1 and CDR2 (germline): SGHNT, YYREEE (reference sequence). The J segment lost 2 bases and the V segment lost 4 bases, leaving 3 bases of the junction unmatched. This CDR3 has 15 residues. The DNA for the CDR3 is TGTGCCAGCAGCCCACTAGCGGGAGGGCCCTACGAGCAGTACTTC. Residues: CASSPLAGGPYEQYF.

This clone was recorded many times. The rearrangement links TRBV29-1 to TRBJ1-1; D unclear. The germline CDR1 and CDR2 sequences are SQVTM and ANQGSEA. CDR3 length equals 12 residues. V lost 5 bases and J 3 bases, leaving 10 bases between the germline ends. The CDR3 DNA reads as TGCAGCGTTACCGTCTTGGACACTGAAGCTTTCTTT. It is translated as CSVTVLDTEAFF.

This clone was seen a handful of times. The chain combines TRBV7-8 with TRBJ2-5; the match to TRBD1 covers 8 bases. CDR3 length: 16 amino acids. Losses at the gene ends were 2 bases for V and 0 bases for J; bases not matched to a gene: 5. Germline assignment: CDR1 SGHVS and CDR2 FQNEAQ. CDR3 sequence (DNA): TGTGCCAGCAGCTTACGGACAGGGTGGGACCAAGAGACCCAGTACTTC. It specifies CASSLRTGWDQETQYF.

This clone was seen more than once but under ten times. V is TRBV7-2 and J is TRBJ2-7, with 9 bases fitting TRBD1. CDR1 is SGHTA and CDR2 is FQGNSA in the germline V gene. J gave up 2 bases and V 4 bases, and 9 bases lay outside the gene matches. The CDR3 contains 16 residues. The CDR3 nucleotides are TGTGCCAGCAGCTCAATCCTGACAGGGGGTACCTACGAGCAGTACTTC. It specifies CASSSILTGGTYEQYF. Full variable domain (remainder filled in from reference TRBV7-2 and TRBJ2-7): GAGVSQSPSNKVTEKGKDVELRCDPISGHTALYWYRQSLGQGLEFLIYFQGNSAPDKSGLPSDRFSAERTGGSVSTLTIQRTQQEDSAVYLCASSSILTGGTYEQYFGPGTRLTVT.

V is TRBV4-2 and J is TRBJ2-7, with D perhaps being TRBD1 or TRBD2 (5 bases each). The length of the CDR3 is 15 residues. Germline V CDR1 and CDR2: LGHNA, YNFKEQ. The V gene lost 4 bases and the J gene lost 0 bases, with 13 bases spanning the gap. The CDR3 loop reads CASSRSEGPSYEQYF. CDR3 nucleotides: TGTGCCAGCAGCCGCTCCGAGGGGCCCTCCTACGAGCAGTACTTC.

V and J are TRBV27 and TRBJ2-1, with a possible D match to TRBD1 (5 bases). The length of the CDR3 is 15 residues. V shed 2 bases and J shed 6 bases, with 14 bases lying between them. Germline CDR1 and CDR2: MNHEY and SMNVEV (reference sequence). This chain's CDR3 is CASSLRPGYVNEQFF. The CDR3, as DNA: TGTGCCAGCAGTTTACGGCCAGGGTACGTCAATGAGCAGTTCTTC.

This clone was seen once. J is TRBJ1-5 and V is TRBV9; tentatively, D is TRBD1 (6 bases). Germline CDR1 reads SGDLS; CDR2 reads YYNGEE. Trimming cost V 6 bases and J 1 base, with 14 bases left between them. The CDR3 consists of 15 residues. This CDR3 reads CASKGGLGSNQPQHF. In DNA, the CDR3 is TGTGCCAGCAAGGGGGGGCTTGGGAGCAATCAGCCCCAGCATTTT.

The chain couples TRBV27 to TRBJ2-7, with D possibly matching TRBD2 (5 bases). This CDR3 has 16 amino acids. From germline, CDR1 is MNHEY and CDR2 SMNVEV (reference sequence). V dropped 2 bases and J dropped 1 base, with 15 bases sitting between them. The CDR3 DNA reads as TGTGCCAGCAGTTTAAAGCCAGCGGCGGATTCCTACGAGCAGTACTTC. Protein sequence: CASSLKPAADSYEQYF.

The chain carries TRBV15 and TRBJ1-1, with D tentatively TRBD1 (6 bases). Germline values: CDR1 LNHNV, CDR2 YYDKDF (reference sequence). The CDR3 runs 17 residues. The V end was cut by 0 bases, the J end by 5 bases, with 19 bases between. The CDR3: CATSRDSSRGPRTEAFF. CDR3 sequence (DNA): TGTGCCACCAGCAGAGATTCCTCCCGGGGGCCAAGAACTGAAGCTTTCTTT.

The chain couples TRBV2 to TRBJ1-1, with D uncertain. Germline CDR1 reads SNHLY; CDR2 reads FYNNEI. Trimming stripped 2 bases from V and 6 bases from J, with 7 bases between. The CDR3 spans 12 residues. The CDR3 sequence is CASSEQAAEAFF. The CDR3 DNA sequence: TGTGCCAGCAGTGAACAGGCCGCTGAAGCTTTCTTT. The entire variable domain, with the rest obtained from reference TRBV2 and TRBJ1-1, is as follows: EPEVTQTPSHQVTQMGQEVILRCVPISNHLYFYWYRQILGQKVEFLVSFYNNEISEKSEIFDDQFSVERPDGSNFTLKIRSTKLEDSAMYFCASSEQAAEAFFGQGTRLTVV.

For this clone: Because the CDR3 is missing its conserved closing phenylalanine or tryptophan, this is likely a read error. The DNA is omitted, as the CDR3 cannot be located on it reliably, and the CDR3 follows TCRdb's listing. The V gene is TRBV21-1, the J gene TRBJ2-7; the D segment call TRBD1 is taken from the table without a DNA check. TRBV21-1 is deemed a pseudogene. The CDR3 length is 11 residues, termini included. CDR3 protein: CASSKFAGEVL.

This clone was counted only a few times. The chain has TRBV7-9 and TRBJ1-2; 7 nucleotides line up with TRBD1. J lost 8 bases, V lost 1 base, and 4 bases had no gene match. CDR3 size: 13 residues. CDR1 is SEHNR and CDR2 is FQNEAQ in the germline V gene (reference sequence). The CDR3 DNA reads TGTGCCAGCAGCTTAGATACAGGGGAAGGCTACACCTTC. Encoded protein: CASSLDTGEGYTF.

This chain joins TRBV2 and TRBJ1-3; D not certain. Germline CDR1 SNHLY, CDR2 FYNNEI. CDR3 length equals 14 residues. Trimming removed 3 bases at V and 4 bases at J, with 10 bases between. CDR3 nucleotide sequence: TGTGCCAGCAGTGAGCGGGTGGTAGGAAACACCATATATTTT. Translation gives CASSERVVGNTIYF.